This TCR beta chain was captured in a study of T cells in Graves' hyperthyroidism and ophthalmopathy. This clonotype was seen only a few times. Its antigen remains unknown. Investigators excluded patients with uncontrolled infection, other autoimmune disease, pregnancy or lactation. Clinical symptoms, serum thyroxine and TRAb, thyroid ultrasound and orbital computed tomography together formed the diagnostic basis. The study, taken as a whole, reports: A median approximately 6.5 months before onset, the model predicted ophthalmopathy. Most thyroid clonotypes expanded above 0.001 appeared in blood too.

What was amplified from RNA transcripts were TCR beta CDR3 regions. The HTBI set primed first-round TCR CDR3 RT-PCR. MiXCR, run by TCRdb on the multiplex PCR reads, gives a single entry per CDR3 protein. The profile shows a few hundred thousand distinct CDR3 sequences, 11% to 15% of them singletons. The CDR3 covers 12 residues. J gave up 5 bases and V 9 bases, and 3 bases lay outside the gene matches. Germline CDR1 is ENHRY and CDR2 is SYGVKD. The clonotype originates from a woman aged 25 to 45 with Graves' hyperthyroidism that later progressed to Graves' ophthalmopathy. Sequenced sample: blood. The rearrangement uses TRBV10-3 and TRBJ2-7, with 11 positions matching TRBD1. The CDR3 DNA reads as TGTGCCATGGGACAGGGGGGCAACGAGCAGTACTTC. Protein product: CAMGQGGNEQYF.